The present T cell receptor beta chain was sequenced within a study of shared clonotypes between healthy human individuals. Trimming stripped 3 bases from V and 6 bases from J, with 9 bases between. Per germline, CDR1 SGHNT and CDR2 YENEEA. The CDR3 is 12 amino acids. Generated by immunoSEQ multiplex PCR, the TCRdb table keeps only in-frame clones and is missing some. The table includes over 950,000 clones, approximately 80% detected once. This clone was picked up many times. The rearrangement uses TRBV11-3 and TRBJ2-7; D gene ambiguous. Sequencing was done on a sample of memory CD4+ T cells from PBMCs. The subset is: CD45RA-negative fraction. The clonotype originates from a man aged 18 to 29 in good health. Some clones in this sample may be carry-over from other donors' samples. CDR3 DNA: TGTGCCAGCAGCTTGGCCCCCGGCGAGCAGTACTTC. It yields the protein CASSLAPGEQYF.